This TCR beta chain was found in a study of blood T cell repertoires in COVID-19. For the study at large: The analysed material was cDNA or gDNA that came from T cells, B-cell-depleted T cells, or PBMCs.

The repertoire was sequenced with immunoSEQ multiplex PCR; TCRdb's copy has only in-frame clones and lacks some. The sample carries about 250,000 clones, about 91% recorded once. CDR3 size: 15 residues. Trimming removed 2 bases at V and 3 bases at J, with 13 bases between. Germline CDR1 LGHNA, CDR2 YSLEER. Recruits, aged about 18 to 90 years, lived in 20 to 30 US areas. The source is a woman aged 25 to 39 with acute COVID-19. The chain joins TRBV4-3 to TRBJ2-5; a weak D match, TRBD1 (6 bases). The sequenced material came from PBMCs or T cells enriched from blood (not recorded which). In nucleotides, the CDR3 is TGCGCCAGCAGCCAACTTTGGTCAGGGGAAGAGACCCAGTACTTC. It translates to CASSQLWSGEETQYF.